These T cell receptor beta chains were read from a single sample in a study of glioma-infiltrating T cells after dendritic cell vaccination. Assay used: immunoSEQ multiplex PCR; TCRdb lists only in-frame clones, some missing. Here the sample spans tens of thousands of clones, approximately 84% being singletons. Sequencing was performed on blood, taken before dendritic cell vaccination. The source is a human donor with glioblastoma. Both conserved end residues are part of each CDR3. A D gene is named only where the DNA matches it firmly. Size is stated for part of the rows, as once, few or many counts, or as a class when the clone is expanded.

.,TRBJ1-2,TRBV4-2,TRBD1,CASSQAGQNYGYTF,TGTGCCAGCAGCCAAGCGGGACAGAACTATGGCTACACCTTC
.,TRBJ1-1,TRBV5-1,.,CASSLVGQPKNTEAFF,TGCGCCAGCAGCTTGGTCGGACAGCCGAAGAACACTGAAGCTTTCTTT
few,TRBJ1-6,TRBV5-6,.,CASSLPKSTGYSPLHF,TGTGCCAGCAGCTTGCCGAAATCTACAGGGTATTCACCCCTCCACTTT
.,TRBJ2-1,TRBV19,TRBD2,CASSIFKLAGANEQFF,TGTGCCAGTAGTATATTCAAACTAGCGGGAGCTAATGAGCAGTTCTTC
once,TRBJ1-1,TRBV2,TRBD1,CASSDSDRGANTEAFF,TGTGCCAGCAGTGATAGTGACAGGGGGGCGAACACTGAAGCTTTCTTT
.,TRBJ1-1,TRBV5-6,TRBD1,CASSSDPGTGGSEAFF,TGTGCCAGCAGCTCAGACCCCGGGACAGGGGGGAGTGAAGCTTTCTTT
.,TRBJ1-1,TRBV7-2,TRBD1,CASSLGQAKLNTEAFF,TGTGCCAGCAGCTTGGGACAGGCGAAATTGAACACTGAAGCTTTCTTT
.,TRBJ2-6,TRBV29-1,TRBD2,CSAGEREGRYSGANVLTF,TGCAGCGCCGGAGAGCGGGAGGGGCGTTACTCTGGGGCCAACGTCCTGACTTTC
.,TRBJ1-2,TRBV19,TRBD1,CASRRTGERYGYTF,TGTGCCAGTAGGAGGACAGGGGAGCGCTATGGCTACACCTTC
.,TRBJ1-2,TRBV5-4,TRBD1,CASSLVGGQGFHGYTF,TGTGCCAGCAGCTTGGTCGGGGGACAGGGGTTTCATGGCTACACCTTC
.,TRBJ1-2,TRBV29-1,.,CSVEVVTVADYGYTF,TGCAGCGTTGAAGTGGTAACAGTCGCAGACTATGGCTACACCTTC
.,TRBJ1-1,TRBV7-9,.,CASSRDQARNTEAFF,TGTGCCAGCAGCAGAGACCAAGCGCGGAACACTGAAGCTTTCTTT
.,TRBJ1-4,TRBV2,TRBD1,CASSKGTGGEKLFF,TGTGCCAGCAGTAAGGGGACAGGGGGCGAAAAACTGTTTTTT
.,TRBJ1-1,TRBV2,.,CASSTQGVTEAFF,TGTGCCAGCAGTACACAGGGAGTGACTGAAGCTTTCTTT
.,TRBJ2-1,TRBV2,.,CAKTTQGVTKNEQFF,TGTGCCAAGACGACACAGGGTGTAACGAAGAATGAGCAGTTCTTC
.,TRBJ2-2,TRBV7-2,.,CASSFRSNTGELFF,TGTGCCAGCAGCTTCCGAAGCAACACCGGGGAGCTGTTTTTT
few,TRBJ1-4,TRBV7-6,.,CASSLAGADEKLFF,TGTGCCAGCAGCTTAGCGGGGGCCGATGAAAAACTGTTTTTT
.,TRBJ2-1,TRBV7-3,.,CASSAERITYNEQFF,TGTGCCAGCAGCGCCGAGCGGATAACCTACAATGAGCAGTTCTTC
.,TRBJ1-5,TRBV30,.,CAWSVGGSNQPQHF,TGTGCCTGGAGTGTTGGGGGGAGCAATCAGCCCCAGCATTTT
.,TRBJ2-1,TRBV6-4,TRBD2,CASSDKLLAGVGSEQFF,TGTGCCAGCAGTGACAAACTACTAGCGGGAGTTGGTAGTGAGCAGTTCTTC
.,TRBJ2-1,TRBV18,.,CASSINRDNEQFF,TGTGCCAGCTCAATTAACAGGGACAATGAGCAGTTCTTC
.,TRBJ2-3,TRBV7-3,.,CASSPGSTDTQYF,TGTGCCAGCAGCCCGGGGTCCACAGATACGCAGTATTTT
.,TRBJ2-7,TRBV25-1,.,CASSEGWGRPTYEQYF,TGTGCCAGCAGTGAAGGGTGGGGCCGACCTACCTACGAGCAGTACTTC
.,TRBJ1-2,TRBV12-5,.,CASGLVVGHRMRVYGYTF,TGTGCTAGTGGTTTGGTAGTGGGACATCGGATGAGGGTCTATGGCTACACCTTC
.,TRBJ2-6,TRBV9,TRBD1,CASQPGQGSGANVLTF,TGTGCCAGCCAACCGGGACAGGGGTCTGGGGCCAACGTCCTGACTTTC
.,TRBJ2-4,TRBV7-2,.,CASKQAGENIQYF,TGTGCCAGCAAGCAAGCAGGGGAAAACATTCAGTACTTC
.,TRBJ2-1,TRBV28,.,CASSLSGTYNEQFF,TGTGCCAGCAGTTTATCAGGGACCTACAATGAGCAGTTCTTC
.,TRBJ2-5,TRBV7-6,TRBD1,CASSRDRARETQYF,TGTGCCAGCAGCCGGGACAGGGCCCGGGAGACCCAGTACTTC
.,TRBJ2-7,TRBV18,TRBD2,CASSPRLLASSYEQYF,TGTGCCAGCTCACCACGGTTACTAGCGAGTTCCTACGAGCAGTACTTC
.,TRBJ2-5,TRBV9,TRBD2,CASSVVPLAGHQETQYF,TGTGCCAGCAGCGTAGTACCCCTAGCGGGCCACCAAGAGACCCAGTACTTC
.,TRBJ2-1,TRBV5-1,TRBD2,CASSFSLVSAGGWNEQFF,TGCGCCAGCAGCTTTTCCCTCGTGTCAGCGGGAGGTTGGAATGAGCAGTTCTTC
once,TRBJ2-7,TRBV9,TRBD1,CASSVEGQVSEQYF,TGTGCCAGCAGCGTAGAGGGACAGGTCAGCGAGCAGTACTTC
.,TRBJ2-7,TRBV7-9,TRBD2,CASSQDWTSPANYEQYF,TGTGCCAGCAGCCAAGATTGGACTAGCCCCGCTAACTACGAGCAGTACTTC
.,TRBJ1-5,TRBV10-3,TRBD1,CAISQGQGGVYSNQPQHF,TGTGCCATCAGCCAGGGACAGGGCGGTGTGTATAGCAATCAGCCCCAGCATTTT
.,TRBJ1-5,TRBV29-1,.,CSVREGNQPQHF,TGCAGCGTTAGGGAGGGCAATCAGCCCCAGCATTTT
few,TRBJ2-6,TRBV28,.,CASSLVGPGANVLTF,TGTGCCAGCAGTTTAGTGGGCCCTGGGGCCAACGTCCTGACTTTC
.,TRBJ1-2,TRBV6-5,TRBD1,CASRGQGNYGYTF,TGTGCCAGCAGGGGACAGGGGAACTATGGCTACACCTTC
.,TRBJ2-5,TRBV6-5,TRBD1,CASSYSKGQGLDF,TGTGCCAGCAGTTACTCGAAGGGACAGGGCCTTGACTTC
once,TRBJ1-2,TRBV29-1,.,CSVEGEGMNYGYTF,TGCAGCGTTGAAGGGGAGGGGATGAACTATGGCTACACCTTC
.,TRBJ2-7,TRBV18,.,CASSPRSVRLSSSYEQYF,TGTGCCAGCTCCCCCAGATCAGTGCGGCTGTCGTCCTCCTACGAGCAGTACTTC
.,TRBJ1-5,TRBV21-1,.,CASSNQPQKRHNQPQHF,TGTGCCAGCAGCAATCAGCCACAGAAGAGACACAATCAGCCCCAGCATTTT
.,TRBJ2-1,TRBV12-5,.,CASGNRVHEQFF,TGTGCTAGTGGTAACAGGGTACACGAGCAGTTCTTC
once,TRBJ2-1,TRBV14,TRBD1,CASSHHRGWGYNEQFF,TGTGCCAGCAGCCACCACAGGGGATGGGGGTACAATGAGCAGTTCTTC
.,TRBJ2-1,TRBV11-2,.,CASSYYSGSNEQFF,TGTGCCAGCAGCTATTATTCGGGGTCCAATGAGCAGTTCTTC
.,TRBJ1-2,TRBV29-1,.,CSVGQLSGYTF,TGCAGCGTAGGACAGCTCTCGGGCTACACCTTC
.,TRBJ1-5,TRBV27,.,CASSLTEGQPQHF,TGTGCCAGCAGTCTCACAGAGGGTCAGCCCCAGCATTTT
.,TRBJ2-1,TRBV9,TRBD2,CASSALARRSEQFF,TGTGCCAGCAGCGCACTAGCGAGGAGGAGTGAGCAGTTCTTC
.,TRBJ2-3,TRBV2,TRBD2,CASGPFGLVTDTQYF,TGTGCCAGCGGCCCCTTTGGACTAGTCACAGATACGCAGTATTTT
.,TRBJ1-6,TRBV6-1,TRBD1,CASSVLWTGGQSPLHF,TGTGCCAGCAGTGTGTTATGGACAGGGGGTCAATCACCCCTCCACTTT
.,TRBJ2-2,TRBV2,.,CASSGVELGTGGLFF,TGTGCCAGCAGTGGGGTAGAACTAGGCACCGGGGGGCTGTTTTTT
.,TRBJ2-1,TRBV7-8,TRBD2,CASSFTSGRQSSYNEQFF,TGTGCCAGCAGCTTTACTAGCGGGAGGCAAAGCTCCTACAATGAGCAGTTCTTC
.,TRBJ1-2,TRBV6-5,TRBD1,CASSYSSPTGVQGYTF,TGTGCCAGCAGTTACTCTTCACCAACAGGGGTTCAAGGCTACACCTTC
.,TRBJ2-4,TRBV5-1,TRBD2,CASSSDRASGRSNIQYF,TGCGCCAGCAGCAGCGACAGGGCTAGCGGGAGATCAAACATTCAGTACTTC